This TCR beta chain was retrieved from a study of blood T cell repertoires in COVID-19. The ends lost 6 bases at V and 3 bases at J; junction bases unmatched: 5. Germline V CDR1 and CDR2: SEHNR, FQNEAQ (reference sequence). The CDR3 length is 14 residues. TCRdb keeps only in-frame clones here, not all; method: immunoSEQ multiplex PCR. Here the sample spans 120,000 to 150,000 clones, approximately 86% being singletons. What was sequenced was PBMCs or T cells enriched from blood (not recorded which). The V and J genes are TRBV7-9 and TRBJ2-3, with 8 bases matching TRBD2. The sequence was collected from a woman in her forties who had been exposed to COVID-19. The CDR3 region has the DNA TGTGCCAGCAGTCCTTCGGGGGGGACAGATACGCAGTATTTT. This codes for CASSPSGGTDTQYF.